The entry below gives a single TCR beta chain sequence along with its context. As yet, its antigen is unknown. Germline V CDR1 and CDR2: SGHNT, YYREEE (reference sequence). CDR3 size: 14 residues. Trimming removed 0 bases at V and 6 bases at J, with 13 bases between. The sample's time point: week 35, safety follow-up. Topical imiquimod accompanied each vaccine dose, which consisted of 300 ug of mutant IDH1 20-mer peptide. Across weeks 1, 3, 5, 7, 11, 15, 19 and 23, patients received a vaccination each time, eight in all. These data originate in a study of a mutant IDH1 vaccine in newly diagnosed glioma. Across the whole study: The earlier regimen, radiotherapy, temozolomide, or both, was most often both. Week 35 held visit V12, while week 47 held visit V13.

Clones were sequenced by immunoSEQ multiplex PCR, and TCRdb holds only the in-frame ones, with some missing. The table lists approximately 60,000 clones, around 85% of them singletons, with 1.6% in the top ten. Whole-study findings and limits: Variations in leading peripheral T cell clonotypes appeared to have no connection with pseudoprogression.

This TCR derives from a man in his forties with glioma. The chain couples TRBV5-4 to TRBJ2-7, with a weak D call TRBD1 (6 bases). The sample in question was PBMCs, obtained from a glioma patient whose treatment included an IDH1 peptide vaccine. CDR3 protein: CASSLDPGVGEQYF. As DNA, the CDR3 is TGTGCCAGCAGCTTGGATCCAGGGGTCGGCGAGCAGTACTTC.